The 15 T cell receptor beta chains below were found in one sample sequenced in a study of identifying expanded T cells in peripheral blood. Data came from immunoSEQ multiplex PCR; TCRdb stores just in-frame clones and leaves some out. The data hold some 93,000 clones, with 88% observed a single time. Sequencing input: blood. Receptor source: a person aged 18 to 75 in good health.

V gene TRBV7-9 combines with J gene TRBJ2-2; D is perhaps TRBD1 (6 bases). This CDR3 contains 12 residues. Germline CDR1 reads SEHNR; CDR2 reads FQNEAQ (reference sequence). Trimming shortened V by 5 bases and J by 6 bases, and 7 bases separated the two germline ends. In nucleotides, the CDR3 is TGTGCCAGCAGCGACAGGCCCGGGGAGCTGTTTTTT. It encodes CASSDRPGELFF.

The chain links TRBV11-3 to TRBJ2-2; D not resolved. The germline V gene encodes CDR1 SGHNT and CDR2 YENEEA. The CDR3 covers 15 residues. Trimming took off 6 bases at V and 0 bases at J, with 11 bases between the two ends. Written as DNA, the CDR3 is TGTGCCAGCAGTTTCGGCAGGCCGAACACCGGGGAGCTGTTTTTT. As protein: CASSFGRPNTGELFF.

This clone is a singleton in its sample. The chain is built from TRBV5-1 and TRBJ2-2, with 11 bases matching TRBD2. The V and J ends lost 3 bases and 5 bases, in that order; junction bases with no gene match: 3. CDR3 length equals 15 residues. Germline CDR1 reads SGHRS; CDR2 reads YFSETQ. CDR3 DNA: TGCGCCAGCAGCTCCCGACTAGCGGGGACCGGGGAGCTGTTTTTT. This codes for CASSSRLAGTGELFF.

CDR3 nucleotides: TGTGCCAGCCGGCAGGGACAGGGGTCCTATGGCTACACCTTC. It yields the protein CASRQGQGSYGYTF. The genes are TRBV2 and TRBJ1-2, with 10 bases identical to TRBD1. The CDR3 is made up of 14 amino acids. V shed 8 bases and J 4 bases; nucleotides not matched to a gene: 7. The germline gives CDR1 SNHLY, CDR2 FYNNEI.

Written as DNA, the CDR3 is TGTGCCAGCAGCCCGTCCGGGGGCCGAAATGAAAAACTGTTTTTT. It codes for CASSPSGGRNEKLFF. This sequence joins TRBV6-5 and TRBJ1-4; TRBD1 might be the D (6 bases). The CDR3 totals 15 residues. V lost 6 bases and J 5 bases, leaving 16 bases between the germline ends. The germline V gene encodes CDR1 MNHEY and CDR2 SVGAGI.

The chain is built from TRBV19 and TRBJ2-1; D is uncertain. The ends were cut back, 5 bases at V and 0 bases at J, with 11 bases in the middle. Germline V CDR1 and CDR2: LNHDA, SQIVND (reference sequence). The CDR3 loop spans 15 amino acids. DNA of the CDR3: TGTGCCAGTAGTCCAACACAGATCTCCTACAATGAGCAGTTCTTC. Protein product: CASSPTQISYNEQFF. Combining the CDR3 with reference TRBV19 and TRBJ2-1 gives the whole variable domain DGGITQSPKYLFRKEGQNVTLSCEQNLNHDAMYWYRQDPGQGLRLIYYSQIVNDFQKGDIAEGYSVSREKKESFPLTVTSAQKNPTAFYLCASSPTQISYNEQFFGPGTRLTVL.

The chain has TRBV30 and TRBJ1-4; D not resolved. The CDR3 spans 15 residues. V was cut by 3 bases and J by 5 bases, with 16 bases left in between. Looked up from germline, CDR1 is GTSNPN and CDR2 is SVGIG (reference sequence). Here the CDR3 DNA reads TGTGCCTGGAGCGCCCAAACGCGGAGAAATGAAAAACTGTTTTTT. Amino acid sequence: CAWSAQTRRNEKLFF.

As DNA, the CDR3 is TGCGCCAGCAGCTCCGGGACAGGGGGCGCGGGAAGGTACTTC. Encoded protein: CASSSGTGGAGRYF. The rearrangement links TRBV5-1 to TRBJ2-4; 12 positions agree with TRBD1. The junction had 10 bases not matched to a gene; V was cut back by 3 bases and J by 15 bases. The CDR3 totals 14 residues. Per the germline V gene, CDR1 is SGHRS and CDR2 is YFSETQ.

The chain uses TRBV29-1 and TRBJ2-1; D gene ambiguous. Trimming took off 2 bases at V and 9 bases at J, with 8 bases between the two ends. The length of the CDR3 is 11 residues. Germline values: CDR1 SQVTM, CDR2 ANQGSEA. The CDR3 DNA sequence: TGCAGCGTTGAACGGGTAGGTGAGCAGTTCTTC. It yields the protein CSVERVGEQFF.

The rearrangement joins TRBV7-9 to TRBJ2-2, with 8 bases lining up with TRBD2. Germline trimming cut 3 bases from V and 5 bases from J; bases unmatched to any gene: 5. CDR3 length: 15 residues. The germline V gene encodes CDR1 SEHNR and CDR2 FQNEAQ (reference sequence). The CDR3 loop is CASSFPLAGTGELFF. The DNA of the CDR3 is TGTGCCAGCAGCTTCCCCTTAGCGGGAACCGGGGAGCTGTTTTTT.

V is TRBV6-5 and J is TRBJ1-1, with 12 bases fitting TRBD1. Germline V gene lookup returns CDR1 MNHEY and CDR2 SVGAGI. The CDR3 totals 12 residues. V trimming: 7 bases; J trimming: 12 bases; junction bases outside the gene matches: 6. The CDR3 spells CASTGTGGASFF. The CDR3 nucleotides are TGTGCCAGCACAGGGACAGGGGGCGCGTCTTTCTTT.

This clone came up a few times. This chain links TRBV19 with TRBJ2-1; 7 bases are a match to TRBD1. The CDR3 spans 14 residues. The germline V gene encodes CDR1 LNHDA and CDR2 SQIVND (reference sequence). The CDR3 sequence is CATTEGGPYNEQFF. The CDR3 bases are TGTGCTACGACCGAAGGGGGCCCATACAATGAGCAGTTCTTC. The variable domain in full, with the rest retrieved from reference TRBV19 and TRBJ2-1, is DGGITQSPKYLFRKEGQNVTLSCEQNLNHDAMYWYRQDPGQGLRLIYYSQIVNDFQKGDIAEGYSVSREKKESFPLTVTSAQKNPTAFYLCATTEGGPYNEQFFGPGTRLTVL.

The CDR3, as DNA: TGTGCCAGCGCGCGATCGGGGGAGGCTTACGAGCAGTACTTC. Translated: CASARSGEAYEQYF. This sequence joins TRBV6-5 and TRBJ2-7, with D possibly TRBD2 on 6 matching bases. This CDR3 is 14 amino acids long. The germline CDR1 and CDR2 sequences are MNHEY and SVGAGI. Trimming shortened V by 8 bases and J by 4 bases, and 18 bases separated the two germline ends.

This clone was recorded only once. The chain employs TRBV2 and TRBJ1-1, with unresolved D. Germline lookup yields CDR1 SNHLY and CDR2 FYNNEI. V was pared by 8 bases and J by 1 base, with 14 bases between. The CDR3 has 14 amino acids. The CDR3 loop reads CASGRTRGNTEAFF. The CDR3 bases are TGTGCCAGCGGGAGAACACGGGGGAACACTGAAGCTTTCTTT.

This CDR3 is CASSFRWSGTGGYGYTF. The DNA of the CDR3 is TGTGCCAGCAGTTTTAGGTGGTCCGGGACAGGAGGCTATGGCTACACCTTC. The rearrangement uses TRBV27 and TRBJ1-2; TRBD1 aligns across 8 bases. CDR1 and CDR2 from the germline V gene are MNHEY and SMNVEV (reference sequence). This CDR3 region has 17 residues. V lost 3 bases to trimming and J lost 4 bases; unmatched junction nucleotides: 13.